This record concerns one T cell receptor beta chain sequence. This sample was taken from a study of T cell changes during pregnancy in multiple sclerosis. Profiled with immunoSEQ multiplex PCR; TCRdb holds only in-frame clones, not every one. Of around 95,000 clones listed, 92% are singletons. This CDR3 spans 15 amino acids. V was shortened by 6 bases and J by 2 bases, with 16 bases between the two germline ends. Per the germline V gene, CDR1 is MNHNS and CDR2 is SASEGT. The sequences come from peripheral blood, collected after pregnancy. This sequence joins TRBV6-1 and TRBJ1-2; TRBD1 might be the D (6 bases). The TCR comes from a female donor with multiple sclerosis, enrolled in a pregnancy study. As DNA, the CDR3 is TGTGCCAGCAGAATTACAAACAGGGAAAACTATGGCTACACCTTC. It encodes CASRITNRENYGYTF.